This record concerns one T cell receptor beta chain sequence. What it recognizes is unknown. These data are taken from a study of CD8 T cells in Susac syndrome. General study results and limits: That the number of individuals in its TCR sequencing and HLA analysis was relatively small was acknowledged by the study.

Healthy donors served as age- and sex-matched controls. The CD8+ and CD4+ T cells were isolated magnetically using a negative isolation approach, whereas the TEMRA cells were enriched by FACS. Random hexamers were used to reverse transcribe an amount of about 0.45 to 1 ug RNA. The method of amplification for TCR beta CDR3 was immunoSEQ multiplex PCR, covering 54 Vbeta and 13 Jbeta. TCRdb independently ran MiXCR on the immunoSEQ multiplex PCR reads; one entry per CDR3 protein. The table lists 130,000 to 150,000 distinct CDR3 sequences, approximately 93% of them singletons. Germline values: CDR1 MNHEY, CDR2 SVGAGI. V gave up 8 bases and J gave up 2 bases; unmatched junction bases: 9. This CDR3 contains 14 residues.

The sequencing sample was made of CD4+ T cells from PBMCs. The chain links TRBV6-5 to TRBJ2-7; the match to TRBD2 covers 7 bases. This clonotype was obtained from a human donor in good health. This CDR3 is CASQRAGDTYEQYF. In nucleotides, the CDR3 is TGTGCCAGCCAGAGGGCGGGAGACACCTACGAGCAGTACTTC.